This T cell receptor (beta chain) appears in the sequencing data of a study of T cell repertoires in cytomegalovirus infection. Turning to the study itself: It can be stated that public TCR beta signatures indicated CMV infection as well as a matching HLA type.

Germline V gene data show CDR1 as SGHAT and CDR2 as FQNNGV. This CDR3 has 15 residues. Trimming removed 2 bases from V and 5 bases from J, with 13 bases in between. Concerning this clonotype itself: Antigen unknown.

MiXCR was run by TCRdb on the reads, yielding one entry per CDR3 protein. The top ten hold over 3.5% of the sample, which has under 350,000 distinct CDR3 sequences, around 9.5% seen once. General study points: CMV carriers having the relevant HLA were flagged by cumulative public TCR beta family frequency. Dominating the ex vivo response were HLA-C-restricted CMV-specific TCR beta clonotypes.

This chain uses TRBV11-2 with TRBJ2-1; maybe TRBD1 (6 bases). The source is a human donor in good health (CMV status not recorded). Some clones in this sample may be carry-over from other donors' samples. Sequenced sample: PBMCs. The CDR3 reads CASSLSAQGHNEQFF. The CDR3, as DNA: TGTGCCAGCAGCTTATCTGCACAGGGTCACAATGAGCAGTTCTTC. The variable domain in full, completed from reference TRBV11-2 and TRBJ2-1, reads EAGVAQSPRYKIIEKRQSVAFWCNPISGHATLYWYQQILGQGPKLLIQFQNNGVVDDSQLPKDRFSAERLKGVDSTLKIQPAKLEDSAVYLCASSLSAQGHNEQFFGPGTRLTVL.